This paragraph covers one T cell receptor (beta chain) sequence. The entry originates in a study of blood T cell repertoires in COVID-19. Study-wide context: Acute and convalescent COVID-19 specimens originated in the United States, Italy and Spain. The cDNA or gDNA used as material had been derived from T cells, B-cell-depleted T cells, or PBMCs.

In the original workflow: For nucleated cells, counts were estimated from reference gene primer amplification. The table came from immunoSEQ multiplex PCR; TCRdb's copy has only in-frame clones and leaves some out. V and J calls plus clone size are reproduced from that table; the DNA served to infer D and trimming. The sample lists approximately 240,000 clones, around four fifths occurring once. Germline CDR1 and CDR2: SNHLY and FYNNEI. The CDR3 totals 15 residues. J gave up 4 bases and V 3 bases, and 4 bases lay outside the gene matches. The sequence derives from a woman in her sixties with active or convalescent COVID-19. This chain joins TRBV2 and TRBJ2-1; 9 bases are shared with TRBD2. The specimen was peripheral blood. The chain's CDR3 is CASSEREGLYNEQFF. CDR3 coding DNA: TGTGCCAGCAGTGAGCGGGAGGGTTTGTACAATGAGCAGTTCTTC.